The source of this T cell receptor beta chain is a study of multiple sclerosis patients with progressive multifocal leukoencephalopathy. Study outcomes and limitations: Before and during natalizumab, the clones expanded at PML already existed.

Time point specified: five to six months of natalizumab therapy. All PML patients were female, and all patients had earlier interferon beta. The length of the CDR3 is 14 residues. With 8 bases clipped from V and 2 bases from J, the junction kept 5 bases outside the gene matches. Per germline, CDR1 LNHDA and CDR2 SQIVND (reference sequence). Method: immunoSEQ multiplex PCR; TCRdb's copy keeps in-frame clones and lacks some. The sample yields 29,000 or so clones, roughly 89% seen once. In regard to this clone: Antigen specificity is unknown.

The chain has TRBV19 and TRBJ2-7; 11 bases align to TRBD2. This specimen consisted of PBMCs, obtained from a patient treated with natalizumab. The receptor was derived from a human donor with multiple sclerosis. The CDR3 DNA follows: TGTGCCAGTTCGGGGACTAGCGGAGCCTACGAGCAGTACTTC. It yields the protein CASSGTSGAYEQYF. The full variable domain, rest sourced from reference TRBV19 and TRBJ2-7, is DGGITQSPKYLFRKEGQNVTLSCEQNLNHDAMYWYRQDPGQGLRLIYYSQIVNDFQKGDIAEGYSVSREKKESFPLTVTSAQKNPTAFYLCASSGTSGAYEQYFGPGTRLTVT.